Listed here are 12 T cell receptor beta chains from one sample, sequenced in a study of CD8+ T cells in alopecia areata. The authors extracted RNA and reverse transcribed it into cDNA as the sequencing template. Some clones are missing from TCRdb's copy, which holds only in-frame ones; the method was immunoSEQ multiplex PCR. The repertoire includes about 220,000 clones, under 75% of them detected once, and roughly 1.5% sits in the top ten. Regarding treatment: oral pan-JAK inhibitor, 5-10 mg twice daily. The sequencing used CD4+ T cells sorted from blood, collected at week 4, from a patient treated with tofacitinib. These receptors were collected from a human donor with alopecia areata.

This chain links TRBV7-9 with TRBJ1-2; D is undetermined. The CDR3 sequence is 13 residues long. CDR1 is SEHNR and CDR2 is FQNEAQ in the germline V gene (reference sequence). V was cut by 2 bases and J by 8 bases, with 12 bases left in between. CDR3 amino acids: CASSLNSSPGYTF. In nucleotides, the CDR3 is TGTGCCAGCAGCTTAAATTCGAGTCCGGGCTACACCTTC.

This sequence joins TRBV29-1 and TRBJ2-3; 8 bases line up with TRBD1. With V trimmed by 5 bases and J by 1 base, 11 bases remained unmatched. Germline loops: CDR1 SQVTM, CDR2 ANQGSEA. The CDR3 is 16 amino acids. The CDR3 nucleotides read TGCAGCGTTAATACCGGGACAGGACCTGGCACAGATACGCAGTATTTT. Protein product: CSVNTGTGPGTDTQYF.

The table lists this clone with a few counts. The chain has TRBV4-1 and TRBJ1-2, with a possible D match to TRBD1 (5 bases). This CDR3 has 14 residues. The germline V gene has CDR1 MGHRA and CDR2 YSYEKL. V lost 0 bases and J lost 8, with 13 bases in between. CDR3 protein: CASSQDQDRTGYTF. The CDR3 DNA sequence: TGCGCCAGCAGCCAAGATCAAGATCGGACAGGCTACACCTTC.

This clone was detected only once. J is TRBJ1-4 and V is TRBV2, with D possibly being TRBD1 (6 bases). This CDR3 has 14 amino acids. Trimming took 5 bases from V and 6 from J, leaving 13 bases between them. The germline CDR1 and CDR2 sequences are SNHLY and FYNNEI. The CDR3, as DNA: TGTGCCAGCAGTCTCCGGGACATTCATGAAAAACTGTTTTTT. As protein: CASSLRDIHEKLFF.

The chain employs TRBV29-1 and TRBJ1-1; D uncertain. This CDR3 is 14 amino acids long. From germline, CDR1 is SQVTM and CDR2 ANQGSEA. Trimming pared 5 bases from V and 0 bases from J, leaving 13 bases between. CDR3 sequence (DNA): TGCAGCGTTATAACCGGATCGTTGAACACTGAAGCTTTCTTT. Translated: CSVITGSLNTEAFF.

The J gene is TRBJ2-6, the V gene TRBV2; 9 positions agree with TRBD1. J gave up 2 bases and V 6 bases, and 5 bases lay outside the gene matches. CDR3 size: 16 residues. The V gene's germline CDR1 is SNHLY and CDR2 FYNNEI. CDR3 DNA: TGTGCCAGCAGGGAGACAGGGGGGCCTGGGGCCAACGTCCTGACTTTC. Protein product: CASRETGGPGANVLTF.

V is TRBV20-1 and J is TRBJ2-3; D is undetermined. The ends were cut back, 6 bases at V and 3 bases at J, with 7 bases in the middle. Germline CDR1 reads DFQATT; CDR2 reads SNEGSKA (reference sequence). The CDR3 runs 11 residues. The CDR3 coding sequence is TGCAGTGCCTATCGGACAGATACGCAGTATTTT. It encodes CSAYRTDTQYF.

The table lists this clone with a count of one. Here the CDR3 reads CASSYRGLYGYTF. The CDR3 coding sequence is TGTGCCAGCAGTTACAGGGGGCTCTATGGCTACACCTTC. V gene TRBV6-5 combines with J gene TRBJ1-2, with 7 bases identical to TRBD1. Germline values: CDR1 MNHEY, CDR2 SVGAGI. This CDR3 spans 13 amino acids. Losses at the gene ends were 2 bases for V and 4 bases for J; bases not matched to a gene: 1.

This clone appeared a single time. V is TRBV7-2 and J is TRBJ1-6; D remains unclear. Trimming removed 0 bases from V and 2 bases from J, with 11 bases in between. The CDR3 loop spans 17 amino acids. Germline loops: CDR1 SGHTA, CDR2 FQGNSA. CDR3 coding DNA: TGTGCCAGCAGCTTAGCCTCGGGGAGCACCTATAATTCACCCCTCCACTTT. As protein: CASSLASGSTYNSPLHF. The entire variable domain, with the rest obtained from reference TRBV7-2 and TRBJ1-6, is as follows: GAGVSQSPSNKVTEKGKDVELRCDPISGHTALYWYRQSLGQGLEFLIYFQGNSAPDKSGLPSDRFSAERTGGSVSTLTIQRTQQEDSAVYLCASSLASGSTYNSPLHFGNGTRLTVT.

The chain has TRBV9 and TRBJ1-5; 7 positions agree with TRBD1. The J segment lost 7 bases and the V segment lost 0 bases, leaving 7 bases of the junction unmatched. The CDR3 contains 15 residues. From germline, CDR1 is SGDLS and CDR2 YYNGEE. The CDR3 coding sequence is TGTGCCAGCAGCGTAGGGATCAGGGGGGACCAGCCCCAGCATTTT. Residues: CASSVGIRGDQPQHF.

The chain couples TRBV30 to TRBJ1-6; D gene unclear. Per the germline V gene, CDR1 is GTSNPN and CDR2 is SVGIG (reference sequence). The CDR3 length is 14 residues. Trimming took off 0 bases at V and 4 bases at J, with 7 bases between the two ends. This CDR3 reads CAWSVVGYNSPLHF. The CDR3 region has the DNA TGTGCCTGGAGTGTTGTCGGGTATAATTCACCCCTCCACTTT.

This clone was seen a single time. The CDR3 is CASRADRTGSPLHF. As DNA, the CDR3 is TGTGCCAGCAGGGCAGACAGGACGGGTTCACCCCTCCACTTT. The genes are TRBV2 and TRBJ1-6; TRBD1 is a possible D gene (6 bases). V gave up 6 bases and J gave up 9 bases, with 15 bases separating them. Germline V gene data show CDR1 as SNHLY and CDR2 as FYNNEI. This CDR3 region has 14 residues.